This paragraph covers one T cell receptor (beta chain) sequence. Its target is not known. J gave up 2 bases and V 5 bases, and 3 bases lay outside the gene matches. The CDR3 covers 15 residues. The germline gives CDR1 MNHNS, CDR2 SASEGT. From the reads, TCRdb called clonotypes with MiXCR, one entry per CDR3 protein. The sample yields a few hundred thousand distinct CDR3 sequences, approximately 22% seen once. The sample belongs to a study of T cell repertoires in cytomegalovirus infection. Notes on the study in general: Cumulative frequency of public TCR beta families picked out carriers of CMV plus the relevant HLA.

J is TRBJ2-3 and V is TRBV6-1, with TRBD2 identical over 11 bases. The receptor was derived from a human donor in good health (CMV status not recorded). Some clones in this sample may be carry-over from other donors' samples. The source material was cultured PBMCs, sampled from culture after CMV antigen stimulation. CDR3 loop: CASSLAGGHTDTQYF. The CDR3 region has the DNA TGTGCCAGCAGTTTAGCGGGAGGGCACACAGATACGCAGTATTTT.